The 20 T cell receptor beta chains reported below all come from one sample, sequenced in a study of T cells after yellow fever vaccination. MiXCR, applied by TCRdb to the 5' RACE reads, yields one record per CDR3 protein. In the table there are a few hundred thousand distinct CDR3 sequences, 3.5% to 5% of which are singletons. The material was PBMCs, obtained 15 days after the yellow fever booster vaccination. Source of these receptors: a young man who received the YFV17D yellow fever vaccine.

This clonotype showed up many times. This chain connects TRBV12-3 or TRBV12-4 to TRBJ2-3; tentative D call: TRBD2 (5 bases). V was clipped by 3 bases and J by 2 bases, with 9 bases between them. This CDR3 has 14 residues. The CDR3 loop is CASSFATTTDTQYF. The DNA of the CDR3 is TGTGCCAGCAGTTTTGCGACTACCACAGATACGCAGTATTTT.

Ten or more counts support this clonotype. The chain uses TRBV12-3 or TRBV12-4 and TRBJ2-2; the D is unclear. Trimming removed 5 bases at V and 5 bases at J, with 12 bases between. There are 14 residues in the CDR3. The DNA of the CDR3 is TGTGCCAGCAGTCCCTCCTCTTTGACCGGGGAGCTGTTTTTT. Its translation is CASSPSSLTGELFF.

This clonotype was detected many times. This chain uses TRBV6-1 with TRBJ2-1, with D uncertain. The CDR3 loop spans 13 amino acids. Per the germline V gene, CDR1 is MNHNS and CDR2 is SASEGT. Trimming removed 2 bases at V and 6 bases at J, with 8 bases between. In nucleotides, the CDR3 is TGTGCCAGCAGTGAAAGCCAGATCAATGAGCAGTTCTTC. It yields the protein CASSESQINEQFF.

This clonotype was counted at least ten times. The chain has TRBV4-3 and TRBJ1-6; D remains unclear. There are 14 residues in the CDR3. Trimming left V 0 bases short and J 6 bases short, with 6 bases between. Germline CDR1 LGHNA, CDR2 YSLEER. This chain's CDR3 is CASSQEIRNSPLHF. Here the CDR3 DNA reads TGCGCCAGCAGCCAAGAAATCCGTAATTCACCCCTCCACTTT.

This clonotype was detected ten times or more. CDR3 amino acids: CASSLQGNYGYTF. The DNA of the CDR3 is TGTGCCAGCAGCTTACAGGGGAACTATGGCTACACCTTC. The J gene is TRBJ1-2, the V gene TRBV27; 7 nucleotides agree with TRBD1. The CDR3 spans 13 residues. Germline loops: CDR1 MNHEY, CDR2 SMNVEV (reference sequence). With 6 bases clipped from V and 2 bases from J, the junction kept 3 bases outside the gene matches.

This clonotype appeared many times. The rearrangement uses TRBV9 and TRBJ1-2; D remains unclear. CDR1 and CDR2 from the germline V gene are SGDLS and YYNGEE. The V and J ends lost 0 bases and 6 bases respectively, with 9 bases between them. The CDR3 runs 13 residues. The chain's CDR3 is CASSVVLGNGYTF. For the CDR3, the DNA is TGTGCCAGCAGCGTAGTTCTGGGGAATGGCTACACCTTC.

This clonotype was counted a few times. The chain employs TRBV10-3 and TRBJ2-1, with 11 bases lining up with TRBD2. The V and J ends lost 11 bases and 5 bases, in that order; junction bases with no gene match: 8. The CDR3 has 14 amino acids. The germline V gene encodes CDR1 ENHRY and CDR2 SYGVKD. The CDR3 DNA sequence: TGTGCCGCAACCGGGACTAGCGGCGACAATGAGCAGTTCTTC. Its translation is CAATGTSGDNEQFF.

The sample holds a few counts of this clonotype. The rearrangement joins TRBV2 to TRBJ1-5; TRBD1 matches 8 bases. The CDR3 sequence is 13 residues long. CDR1 is SNHLY and CDR2 is FYNNEI in the germline V gene. The ends lost 9 bases at V and 6 bases at J; junction bases unmatched: 7. The chain's CDR3 is CASKPTGGQPQHF. The CDR3 DNA reads as TGTGCCAGTAAACCAACAGGGGGTCAGCCCCAGCATTTT.

Ten or more counts support this clonotype. The chain combines TRBV20-1 with TRBJ2-7, with 13 bases matching TRBD2. The germline V gene encodes CDR1 DFQATT and CDR2 SNEGSKA (reference sequence). Losses at the gene ends were 5 bases for V and 0 bases for J; bases not matched to a gene: 7. The CDR3 consists of 16 residues. The CDR3 sequence is CSAGGTSGKSSYEQYV. In nucleotides, the CDR3 is TGCAGTGCTGGCGGGACTAGCGGGAAGAGCTCCTACGAGCAGTACGTC.

This clonotype was picked up many times. V and J are TRBV7-9 and TRBJ2-7; D might be TRBD2 (6 bases). The germline V and J ends were trimmed by 1 base and 0 bases, with 13 bases remaining between them. The CDR3 has 16 residues. Germline V gene data show CDR1 as SEHNR and CDR2 as FQNEAQ (reference sequence). This chain's CDR3 is CASSLVAGTSSYEQYF. The CDR3 DNA follows: TGTGCCAGCAGCTTAGTGGCGGGGACGAGCTCCTACGAGCAGTACTTC.

This clonotype was observed a handful of times. This chain uses TRBV12-3 or TRBV12-4 with TRBJ1-2; TRBD1 aligns across 7 bases. The junction had 29 bases not matched to a gene; V was cut back by 5 bases and J by 8 bases. This CDR3 contains 20 residues. CDR3 nucleotides: TGTGCCAGCAGTCCTTTCAAGAGGTATACAGGGGCCTCCATTGGTCGGGGCTACACCTTC. Translating it yields CASSPFKRYTGASIGRGYTF.

This clonotype was picked up many times. The chain joins TRBV7-6 to TRBJ2-5; D possibly corresponds to TRBD2 (5 bases). Germline V gene data show CDR1 as SGHVS and CDR2 as FNYEAQ. The CDR3 length is 14 residues. The V and J ends lost 5 bases and 5 bases respectively, with 15 bases between them. CDR3 DNA sequence: TGTGCCAGCAGCGACGACCCCTCGGGGGAGACCCAGTACTTC. It yields the protein CASSDDPSGETQYF.

This rearrangement joins TRBV7-2 to TRBJ1-6; no firm D call. CDR3 length: 15 amino acids. Germline CDR1 is SGHTA and CDR2 is FQGNSA. V dropped 1 base and J dropped 6 bases, with 10 bases sitting between them. CDR3 sequence: CASSLVSGGNSPLHF. The CDR3, as DNA: TGTGCCAGCAGCTTAGTATCAGGAGGTAATTCACCCCTCCACTTT.

This clonotype was picked up many times. The V call is TRBV5-1, the J call TRBJ2-5; D possibly matches TRBD1 or TRBD2 (5 bases each). The CDR3 has 12 amino acids. The V and J ends lost 2 bases and 12 bases respectively, with 14 bases between them. CDR1 is SGHRS, CDR2 YFSETQ, per germline. The CDR3 bases are TGCGCCAGCAGCTTTGGGGACCAAAGGGAGTACTTC. This codes for CASSFGDQREYF.

This clonotype was seen only a few times. CDR3 protein: CSARGTGPTGTGELFF. The CDR3 bases are TGCAGTGCCCGGGGGACAGGGCCGACGGGGACCGGGGAGCTGTTTTTT. This chain joins TRBV20-1 and TRBJ2-2; 9 positions match TRBD1. The length of the CDR3 is 16 residues. V gave up 6 bases and J gave up 5 bases; unmatched junction bases: 13. The germline CDR1 and CDR2 sequences are DFQATT and SNEGSKA (reference sequence).

This clonotype has more than one count but fewer than ten. This chain connects TRBV28 to TRBJ2-2, with D possibly matching TRBD2 (6 bases). Between the trimmed V and J ends, which lost 6 bases and 3 bases, there was a span of 17 bases. Germline CDR1 reads MDHEN; CDR2 reads SYDVKM. This CDR3 has 16 residues. The CDR3 DNA follows: TGTGCCAGCAGCCGAAGAAGGGACTTCTACACCGGGGAGCTGTTTTTT. Protein: CASSRRRDFYTGELFF. The variable domain in full, with the rest retrieved from reference TRBV28 and TRBJ2-2, is DVKVTQSSRYLVKRTGEKVFLECVQDMDHENMFWYRQDPGLGLRLIYFSYDVKMKEKGDIPEGYSVSREKKERFSLILESASTNQTSMYLCASSRRRDFYTGELFFGEGSRLTVL.

The J gene is TRBJ2-3, the V gene TRBV21-1; the D segment call TRBD2 is taken from the table without a DNA check. TRBV21-1 is deemed a pseudogene. The CDR3 length is 21 residues. Here the CDR3 reads CASSKTSGGAGVRPSTDTQYF. In nucleotides, the CDR3 is TGTGCCAGCAGCAAGACTAGCGGGGGGGCCGGGGTGAGACCAAGCACAGATACGCAGTATTTT.

Ten or more counts support this clonotype. The chain has TRBV12-3 or TRBV12-4 and TRBJ2-2, with D tentatively TRBD1 (6 bases). Trimming took off 6 bases at V and 5 bases at J, with 13 bases between the two ends. This CDR3 region has 14 residues. The CDR3 loop is CASRPGHNTGELFF. CDR3 sequence (DNA): TGTGCCAGCAGACCGGGACATAATACCGGGGAGCTGTTTTTT.

This clonotype was recorded many times. V usage is TRBV12-3 or TRBV12-4 and J usage is TRBJ2-7; the match to TRBD1 covers 9 bases. V was pared by 3 bases and J by 5 bases, with 5 bases of the junction left unmatched. The CDR3 extends over 14 amino acids. CDR3 in amino acids: CASSFFTGGHEQYF. For the CDR3, the DNA is TGTGCCAGCAGTTTTTTTACAGGGGGCCACGAGCAGTACTTC.

This clonotype was counted between two and nine times. V usage is TRBV4-3 and J usage is TRBJ2-7; D is perhaps TRBD1 or TRBD2 (5 bases each). The CDR3 has 15 residues. Germline assignment: CDR1 LGHNA and CDR2 YSLEER. Trimming pared 1 base from V and 0 bases from J, leaving 10 bases between. The CDR3 DNA is TGCGCCAGCAGCCAAGCGGTCGGGGCCTCCTACGAGCAGTACTTC. This sequence encodes CASSQAVGASYEQYF.